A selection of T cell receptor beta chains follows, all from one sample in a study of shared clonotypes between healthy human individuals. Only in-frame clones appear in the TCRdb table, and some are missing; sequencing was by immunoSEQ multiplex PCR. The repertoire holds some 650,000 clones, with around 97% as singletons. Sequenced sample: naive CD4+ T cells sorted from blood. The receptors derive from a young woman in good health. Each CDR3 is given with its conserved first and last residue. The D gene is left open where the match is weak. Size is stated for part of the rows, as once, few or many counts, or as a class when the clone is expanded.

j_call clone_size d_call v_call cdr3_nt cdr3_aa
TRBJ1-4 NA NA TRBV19 TGTGCCAGTAGTATAAGAGGCATAGGAATAGGAGGGTATCGCGAAAAACTGTTTTTT CASSIRGIGIGGYREKLFF
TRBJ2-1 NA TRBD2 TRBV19 TGTGCCGGTAGACCCCGGATAAGCGGGGCCTACAATGAGCAGTTCTTC CAGRPRISGAYNEQFF
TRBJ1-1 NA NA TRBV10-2 TGCGCCAGCAGTGTAAGGGAAAACACTGAAGCTTTCTTT CASSVRENTEAFF
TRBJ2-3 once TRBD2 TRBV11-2 TGTGCCAGCAGCACCGGGACTAGCGCCAGCACAGATACGCAGTATTTT CASSTGTSASTDTQYF
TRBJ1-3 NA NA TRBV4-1 TGCGCCAGCAGCCACAAGTCCGGCCAGGGCTCTGGAAACACCATATATTTT CASSHKSGQGSGNTIYF
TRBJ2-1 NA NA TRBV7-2 TGTGCCAGCAGCTTAATCCCCCGTGAGCAGTTCTTC CASSLIPREQFF
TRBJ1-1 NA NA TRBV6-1 TGTGCCAGCAGTGAAGCGCTTCATGGGGGCTTCACTGAAGCTTTCTTT CASSEALHGGFTEAFF
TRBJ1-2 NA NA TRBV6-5 TGTGCCATCAGTGAGTCGTTACAGGGCTATGGCTACACCTTC CAISESLQGYGYTF
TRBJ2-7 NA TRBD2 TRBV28 TGTGCCAGCAACTTCGGGGGGTACGAGCAGTACTTC CASNFGGYEQYF
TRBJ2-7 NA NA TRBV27 TGTGCCAGCAGTTTCTCTAACTCCTACGAGCAGTACTTC CASSFSNSYEQYF
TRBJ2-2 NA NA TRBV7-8 TGTGCCAGCAGCTCTGAGCGATTACACACCGGGGAGCTGTTTTTT CASSSERLHTGELFF
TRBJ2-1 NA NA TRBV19 TGTGCCAGTAGTGGGTCCGCTTTTGCGGGATTGGGTTACAATGAGCAGTTCTTC CASSGSAFAGLGYNEQFF
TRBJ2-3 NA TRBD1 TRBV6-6 TGTGCCAGCGGGGGAACAGGGGATTTGGATACGCAGTATTTT CASGGTGDLDTQYF
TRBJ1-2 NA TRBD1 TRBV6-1 TGTGCCAGCAGTGAACCCCGGCGACAGGGGCACTATGGCTACACCTTC CASSEPRRQGHYGYTF
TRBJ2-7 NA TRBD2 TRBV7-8 TGTGCCAGCAGCTTAGTGTCGGCTAGCGGGAGATATTCCCTTGACGAGCAGTACTTC CASSLVSASGRYSLDEQYF
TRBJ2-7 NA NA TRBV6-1 TGTGCCAGCAGCACAACCCCAGGGGACTGGGAGCAGTACTTC CASSTTPGDWEQYF
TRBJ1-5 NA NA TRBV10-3 TGTGCCATCAGTGTAACGGGGGGGTCTCAGCCCCAGCATTTT CAISVTGGSQPQHF
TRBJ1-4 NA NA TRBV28 TGTGCCAGCAGTTTATTTGTTTCTTCCGTCAGACGTGAAAAACTGTTTTTT CASSLFVSSVRREKLFF
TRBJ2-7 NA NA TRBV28 TGTGCCAGCAGTTTAGCCCCATCCTACGAGCAGTACTTC CASSLAPSYEQYF
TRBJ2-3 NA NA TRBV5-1 TGCGCCAGCAGCTTGGCGACAGGTGTACCCACAGATACGCAGTATTTT CASSLATGVPTDTQYF
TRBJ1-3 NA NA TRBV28 TGTGCCAGCAGTTTATTCATTGGGGGAGCCAACTCTGGAAACACCATATATTTT CASSLFIGGANSGNTIYF
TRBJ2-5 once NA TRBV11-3 TGTGCCAGCAGCTTTGGAGGGGAAGAGACCCAGTACTTC CASSFGGEETQYF
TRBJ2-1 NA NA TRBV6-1 TGTGCCAGCAGTGCCAGCAGACTACTTAATGAGCAGTTCTTC CASSASRLLNEQFF
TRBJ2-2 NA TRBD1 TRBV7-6 TGTGCCAGCAGCCGGACAGGGTACACCGGGGAGCTGTTTTTT CASSRTGYTGELFF
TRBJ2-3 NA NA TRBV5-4 TGTGCCAGCAGCTTGATGTTGGATGATGATACGCAGTATTTT CASSLMLDDDTQYF
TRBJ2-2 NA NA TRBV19 TGTGCCAGTGGCTTTGGTACCGGTCGGGAGCTGTTTTTT CASGFGTGRELFF
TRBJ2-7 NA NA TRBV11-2 TGTGCCAGCAGCTTCGACAGGTCGTCCTACGAGCAGTACTTC CASSFDRSSYEQYF
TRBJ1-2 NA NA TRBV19 TGTGCCAGTAGTAGCGACCAGGGACACCGGTCCTATGGCTACACCTTC CASSSDQGHRSYGYTF
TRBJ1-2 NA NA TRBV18 TGTGCCAGCTCACCGCAGGACGACTATGGCTACACCTTC CASSPQDDYGYTF
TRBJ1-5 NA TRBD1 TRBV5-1 TGCGCCAGCAGCCCAACCCCCGGGACAGTCTTCAATCAGCCCCAGCATTTT CASSPTPGTVFNQPQHF
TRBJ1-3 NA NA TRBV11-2 TGTGCCAGCAGCTTAGATGAGGGAGACACCATATATTTT CASSLDEGDTIYF
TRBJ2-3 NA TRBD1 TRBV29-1 TGCAGCGTTGGGACAGGGTCGGGGGTTACGCAGTATTTT CSVGTGSGVTQYF